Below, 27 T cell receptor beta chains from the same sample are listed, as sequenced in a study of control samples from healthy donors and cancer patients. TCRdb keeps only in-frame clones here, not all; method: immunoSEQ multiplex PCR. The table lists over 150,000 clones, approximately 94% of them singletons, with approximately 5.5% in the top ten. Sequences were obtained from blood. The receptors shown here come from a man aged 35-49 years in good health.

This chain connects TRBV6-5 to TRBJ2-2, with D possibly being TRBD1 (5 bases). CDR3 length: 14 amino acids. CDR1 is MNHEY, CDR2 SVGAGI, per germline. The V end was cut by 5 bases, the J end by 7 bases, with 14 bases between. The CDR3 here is CASSRRVGNGELFF. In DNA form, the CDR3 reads TGTGCCAGCAGTCGCAGGGTTGGTAACGGGGAGCTGTTTTTT.

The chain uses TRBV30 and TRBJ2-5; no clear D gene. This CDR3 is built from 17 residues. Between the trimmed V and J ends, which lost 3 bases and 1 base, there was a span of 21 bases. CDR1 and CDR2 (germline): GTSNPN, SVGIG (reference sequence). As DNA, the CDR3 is TGTGCCTGGAGGGAACGGAAAGCAAGCTCGAGCCAAGAGACCCAGTACTTC. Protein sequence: CAWRERKASSSQETQYF.

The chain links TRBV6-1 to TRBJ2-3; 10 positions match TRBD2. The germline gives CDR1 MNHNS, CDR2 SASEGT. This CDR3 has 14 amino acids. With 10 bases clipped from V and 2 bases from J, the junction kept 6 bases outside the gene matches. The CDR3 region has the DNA TGTGCCACCCAAGCGGGGGGGTTCACAGATACGCAGTATTTT. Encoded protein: CATQAGGFTDTQYF.

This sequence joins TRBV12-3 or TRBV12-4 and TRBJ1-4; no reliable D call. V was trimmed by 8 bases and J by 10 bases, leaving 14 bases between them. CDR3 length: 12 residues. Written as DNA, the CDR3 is TGTGCCAGCGAATCGCCGGAGGGAAAACTGTTTTTT. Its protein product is CASESPEGKLFF.

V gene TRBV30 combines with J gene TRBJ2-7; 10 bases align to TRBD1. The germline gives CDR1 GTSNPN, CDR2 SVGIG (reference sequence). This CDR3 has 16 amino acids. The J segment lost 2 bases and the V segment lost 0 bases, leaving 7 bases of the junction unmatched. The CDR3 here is CAWSVLGQGVPYEQYF. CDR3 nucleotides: TGTGCCTGGAGTGTACTAGGACAGGGGGTGCCCTACGAGCAGTACTTC.

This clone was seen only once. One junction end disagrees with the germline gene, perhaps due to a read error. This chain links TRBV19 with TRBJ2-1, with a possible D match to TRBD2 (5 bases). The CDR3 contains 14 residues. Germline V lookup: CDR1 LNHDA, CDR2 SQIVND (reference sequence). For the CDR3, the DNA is TGTGCCAGTAGTATAGGGACTGGATACAGTGAGCAGTTCTTC. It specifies CASSIGTGYSEQFF.

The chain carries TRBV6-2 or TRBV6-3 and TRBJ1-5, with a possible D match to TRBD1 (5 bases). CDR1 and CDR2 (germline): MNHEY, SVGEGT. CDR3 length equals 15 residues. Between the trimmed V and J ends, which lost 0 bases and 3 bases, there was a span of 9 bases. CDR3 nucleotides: TGTGCCAGCAGTTACTCGGGCAGGGACAATCAGCCCCAGCATTTT. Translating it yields CASSYSGRDNQPQHF.

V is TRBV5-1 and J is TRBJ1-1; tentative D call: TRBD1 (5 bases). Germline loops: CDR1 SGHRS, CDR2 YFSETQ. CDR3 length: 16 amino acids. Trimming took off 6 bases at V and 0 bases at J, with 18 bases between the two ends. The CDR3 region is CASTSGDSTMNTEAFF. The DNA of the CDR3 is TGCGCCAGCACCTCCGGAGACAGCACCATGAACACTGAAGCTTTCTTT.

CDR3 protein: CSVVDKSSYEQYF. CDR3 DNA sequence: TGCAGCGTTGTGGACAAGAGCTCCTACGAGCAGTACTTC. The V call is TRBV29-1, the J call TRBJ2-7; possibly TRBD1 for D (5 bases). V gave up 4 bases and J gave up 0 bases, with 10 bases separating them. Germline CDR1 and CDR2: SQVTM and ANQGSEA. There are 13 residues in the CDR3.

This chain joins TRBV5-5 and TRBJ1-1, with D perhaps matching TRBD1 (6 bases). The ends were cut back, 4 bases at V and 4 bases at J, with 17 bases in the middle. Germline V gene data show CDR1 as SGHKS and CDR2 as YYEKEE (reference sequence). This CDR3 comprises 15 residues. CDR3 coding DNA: TGTGCCAGCAGCCCTATTTTCGGGGGGGCCACTGAAGCTTTCTTT. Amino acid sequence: CASSPIFGGATEAFF.

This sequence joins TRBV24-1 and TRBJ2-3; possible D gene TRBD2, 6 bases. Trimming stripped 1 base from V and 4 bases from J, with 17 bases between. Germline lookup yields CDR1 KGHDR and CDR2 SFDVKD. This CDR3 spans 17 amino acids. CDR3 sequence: CATSDFTSLLGADTQYF. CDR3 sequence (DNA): TGTGCCACCAGTGATTTTACTAGCCTCCTTGGCGCAGATACGCAGTATTTT.

The CDR3 here is CASSVEGAGNAGYTF. The CDR3 coding sequence is TGTGCCAGCAGCGTAGAGGGCGCAGGGAACGCTGGCTACACCTTC. V is TRBV9 and J is TRBJ1-2, with a weak D call TRBD1 (5 bases). Trimming removed 0 bases at V and 7 bases at J, with 16 bases between. The V gene's germline CDR1 is SGDLS and CDR2 YYNGEE. The length of the CDR3 is 15 residues.

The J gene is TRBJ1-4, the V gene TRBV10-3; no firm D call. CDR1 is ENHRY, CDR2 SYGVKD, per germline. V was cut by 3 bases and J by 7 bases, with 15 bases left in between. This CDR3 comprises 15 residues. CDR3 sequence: CAISELGKRGEKLFF. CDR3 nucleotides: TGTGCCATCAGTGAATTAGGGAAACGGGGTGAAAAACTGTTTTTT.

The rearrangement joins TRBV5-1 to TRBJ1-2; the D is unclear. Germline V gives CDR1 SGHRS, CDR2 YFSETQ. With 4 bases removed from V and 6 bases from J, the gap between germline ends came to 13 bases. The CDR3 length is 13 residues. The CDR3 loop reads CASSLSALDGYTF. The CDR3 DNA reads TGCGCCAGCAGCCTCTCGGCCCTGGATGGCTACACCTTC. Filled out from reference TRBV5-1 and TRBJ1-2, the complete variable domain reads KAGVTQTPRYLIKTRGQQVTLSCSPISGHRSVSWYQQTPGQGLQFLFEYFSETQRNKGNFPGRFSGRQFSNSRSEMNVSTLELGDSALYLCASSLSALDGYTFGSGTRLTVV.

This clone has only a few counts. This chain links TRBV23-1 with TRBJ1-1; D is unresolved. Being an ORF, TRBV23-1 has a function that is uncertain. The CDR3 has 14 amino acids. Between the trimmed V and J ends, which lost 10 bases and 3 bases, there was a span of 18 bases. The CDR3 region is CAKPAFLKDTEAFF. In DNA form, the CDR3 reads TGCGCCAAACCGGCGTTTCTTAAAGACACTGAAGCTTTCTTT.

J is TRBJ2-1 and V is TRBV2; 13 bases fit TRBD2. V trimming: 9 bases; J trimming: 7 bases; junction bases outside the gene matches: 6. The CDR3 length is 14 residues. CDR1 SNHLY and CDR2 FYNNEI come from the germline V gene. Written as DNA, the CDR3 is TGTGCCAGACGGACTAGCGGGGGAGAGAATGAGCAGTTCTTC. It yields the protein CARRTSGGENEQFF.

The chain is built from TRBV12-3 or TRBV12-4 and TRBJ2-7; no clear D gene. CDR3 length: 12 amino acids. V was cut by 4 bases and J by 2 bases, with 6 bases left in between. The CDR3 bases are TGTGCCAGCAGTTATTACCCCTACGAGCAGTACTTC. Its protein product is CASSYYPYEQYF.

The DNA of the CDR3 is TGTGCCACAATGACAGGCTCCTACGAGCAGTACTTC. Protein product: CATMTGSYEQYF. This chain links TRBV27 with TRBJ2-7; perhaps TRBD1 as D (6 bases). Deletions cut 10 bases from V and 0 bases from J, with 10 bases between. Looked up from germline, CDR1 is MNHEY and CDR2 is SMNVEV (reference sequence). There are 12 residues in the CDR3.

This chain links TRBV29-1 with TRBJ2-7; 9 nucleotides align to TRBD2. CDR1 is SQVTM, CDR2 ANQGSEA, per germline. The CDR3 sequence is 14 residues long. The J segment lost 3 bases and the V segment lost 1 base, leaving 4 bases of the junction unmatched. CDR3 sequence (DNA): TGCAGCGTTGAAGTTCCTAGCGGGAACTACGAGCAGTACTTC. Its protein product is CSVEVPSGNYEQYF.

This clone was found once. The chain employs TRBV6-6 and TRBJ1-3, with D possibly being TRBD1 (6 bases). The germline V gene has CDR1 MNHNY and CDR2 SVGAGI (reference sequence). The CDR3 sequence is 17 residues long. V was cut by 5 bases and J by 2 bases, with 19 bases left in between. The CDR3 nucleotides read TGTGCCAGCAGTCCCAAGCGTCGGGGGGCGGCTGGAAACACCATATATTTT. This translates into CASSPKRRGAAGNTIYF.

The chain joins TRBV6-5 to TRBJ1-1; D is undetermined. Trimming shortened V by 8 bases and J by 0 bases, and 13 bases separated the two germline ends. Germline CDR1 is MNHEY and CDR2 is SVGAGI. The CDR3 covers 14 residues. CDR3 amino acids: CASLQRQLNTEAFF. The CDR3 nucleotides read TGTGCCAGCCTTCAGCGGCAGCTGAACACTGAAGCTTTCTTT.

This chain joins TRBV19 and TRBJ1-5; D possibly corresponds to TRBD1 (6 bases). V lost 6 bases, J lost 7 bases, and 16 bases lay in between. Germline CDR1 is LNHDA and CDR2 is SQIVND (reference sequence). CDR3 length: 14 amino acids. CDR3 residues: CASSPGHPAQPQHF. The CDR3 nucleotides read TGTGCCAGTAGCCCGGGACACCCAGCCCAGCCCCAGCATTTT.

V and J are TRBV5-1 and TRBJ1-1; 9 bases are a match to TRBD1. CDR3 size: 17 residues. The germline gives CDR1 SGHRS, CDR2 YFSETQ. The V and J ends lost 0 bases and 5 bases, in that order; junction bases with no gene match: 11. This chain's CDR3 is CASSLVDRGEGGTEAFF. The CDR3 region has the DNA TGCGCCAGCAGCTTGGTGGACAGGGGAGAGGGGGGAACTGAAGCTTTCTTT. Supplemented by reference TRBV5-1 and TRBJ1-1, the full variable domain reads KAGVTQTPRYLIKTRGQQVTLSCSPISGHRSVSWYQQTPGQGLQFLFEYFSETQRNKGNFPGRFSGRQFSNSRSEMNVSTLELGDSALYLCASSLVDRGEGGTEAFFGQGTRLTVV.

The CDR3, as DNA: TGTGCCAGCAGTGAAGCCAAGGGAACTCAGCCCCAGCATTTT. The encoded protein is CASSEAKGTQPQHF. The J gene is TRBJ1-5, the V gene TRBV2; D is unresolved. Germline V gene lookup returns CDR1 SNHLY and CDR2 FYNNEI. Trimming removed 0 bases from V and 6 bases from J, with 9 bases in between. There are 14 residues in the CDR3.

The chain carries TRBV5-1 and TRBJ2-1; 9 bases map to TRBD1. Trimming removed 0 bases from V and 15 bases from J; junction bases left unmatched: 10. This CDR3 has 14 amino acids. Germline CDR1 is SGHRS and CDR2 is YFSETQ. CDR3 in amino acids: CASSLEGTGSSLFF. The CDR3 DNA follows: TGCGCCAGCAGCTTGGAAGGGACAGGGTCTTCTCTGTTCTTC.

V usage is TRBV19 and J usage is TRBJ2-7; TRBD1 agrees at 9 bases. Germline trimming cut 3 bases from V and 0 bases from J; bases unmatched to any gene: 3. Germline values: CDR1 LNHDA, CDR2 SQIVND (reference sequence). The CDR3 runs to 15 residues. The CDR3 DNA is TGTGCCAGTAGTATGGGACAGGGACTCTCCTACGAGCAGTACTTC. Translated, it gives CASSMGQGLSYEQYF.

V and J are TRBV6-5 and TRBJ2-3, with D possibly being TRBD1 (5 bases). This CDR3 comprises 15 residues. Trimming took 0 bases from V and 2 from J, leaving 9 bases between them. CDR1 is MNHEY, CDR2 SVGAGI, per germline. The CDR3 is CASSYSGRDTDTQYF. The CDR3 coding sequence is TGTGCCAGCAGTTACTCGGGCAGGGACACAGATACGCAGTATTTT.